This T cell receptor (beta chain) appears in the sequencing data of a study of neoadjuvant nivolumab and ipilimumab in lung cancer. Sequenced by immunoSEQ multiplex PCR; TCRdb stores in-frame clones only, minus some. The sample shows about 30,000 clones, about 83% of them seen only once. Germline lookup yields CDR1 SGHRS and CDR2 YFSETQ. The V end was cut by 0 bases, the J end by 5 bases, with 3 bases between. The CDR3 totals 11 residues. The chain employs TRBV5-1 and TRBJ2-7; no definite D call. The receptor's source is an adult with non-small cell lung cancer. The material was tumor tissue, obtained after neoadjuvant nivolumab, alone or with ipilimumab, at or shortly before surgery. As DNA, the CDR3 is TGCGCCAGCAGCTTGGGCCACGAGCAGTACTTC. Amino acid sequence: CASSLGHEQYF.